The sample holds a few counts of the clone carrying this T cell receptor beta chain. Compared with germline, one end of the junction differs, possibly owing to a read error. These data are taken from a study of patients and donors after allogeneic stem cell transplantation. A single record per CDR3 protein comes from TCRdb applying MiXCR to the RT-PCR reads. This repertoire shows fewer than 250,000 distinct CDR3 sequences, 13% to 15% found once; its top ten account for under 14%. Germline lookup yields CDR1 SGHAT and CDR2 FQNNGV. This CDR3 is built from 13 residues. Sequencing was carried out using blood, either unsorted or a sorted T cell fraction (not recorded which). This TCR was recovered from a human donor who was either an allogeneic HSCT recipient or a stem cell or donor lymphocyte infusion donor (not recorded which). It is not recorded whose cells these are; they may come from a transplant donor. The chain is built from TRBV11-2 and TRBJ2-5; perhaps D is TRBD1 or TRBD2 (6 bases each). The CDR3 loop reads CASSAHSGGGEVF. In nucleotides, the CDR3 is TGTGCCAGCAGCGCACATTCTGGGGGCGGGGAAGTCTTC.